This T cell receptor (beta chain) came from a study of CD8+CD57+ T cells in acquired aplastic anemia. Study summary: Yields of DNA that came from sorted CD4+ and CD8+ cells averaged approximately 3.5 ug. Where healthy donors were concerned, CD4+ cells averaged around 11 million reads. Study outcomes and limitations: With respect to CD8+ Simpson's diversity, patients and controls did not differ significantly. Patients and controls shared about 27 CD8+ CDR3 sequences.

This clonotype was seen many times. Its antigen remains unknown. Investigators profiled TCR beta VDJ and CDR3 from genomic DNA template. TCRdb re-analysed the reads in MiXCR, keeping a single row per CDR3 protein. The data show roughly 420,000 distinct CDR3 sequences, about 70% seen once. CDR1 SGHTA and CDR2 FQGNSA come from the germline V gene. CDR3 length: 13 residues. V shed 8 bases and J shed 2 bases, with 12 bases lying between them. The material sequenced was sorted CD4+, CD8+, or CD8+CD57+ T cells (not recorded which) from PBMCs. This TCR derives from a human donor in good health, serving as a control. The chain recombines TRBV7-2 with TRBJ1-2; weak D call: TRBD1 (5 bases). The CDR3 nucleotides are TGTGCCAGCCAGGGCGTACCAAACTATGGCTACACCTTC. Amino acid sequence: CASQGVPNYGYTF.